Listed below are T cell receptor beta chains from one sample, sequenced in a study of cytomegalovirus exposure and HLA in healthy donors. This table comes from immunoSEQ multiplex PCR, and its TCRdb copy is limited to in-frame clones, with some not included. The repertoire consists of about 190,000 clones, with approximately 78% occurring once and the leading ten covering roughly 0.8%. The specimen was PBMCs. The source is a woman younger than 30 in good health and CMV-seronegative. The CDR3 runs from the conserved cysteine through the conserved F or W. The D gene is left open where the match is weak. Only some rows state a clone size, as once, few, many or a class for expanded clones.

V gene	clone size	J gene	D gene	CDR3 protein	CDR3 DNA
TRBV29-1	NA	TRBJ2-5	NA	CSVVGGVQETQYF	TGCAGCGTTGTTGGCGGGGTTCAAGAGACCCAGTACTTC
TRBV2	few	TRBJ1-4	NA	CASSESAKLFF	TGTGCCAGCAGTGAGAGTGCAAAACTGTTTTTT
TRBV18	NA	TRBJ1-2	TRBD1	CASSPAGQGNCGYTF	TGTGCCAGCTCCCCGGCGGGACAGGGCAACTGTGGCTACACCTTC
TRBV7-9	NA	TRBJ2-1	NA	CASSSPPVVEQFF	TGTGCCAGCAGCTCACCACCGGTGGTTGAGCAGTTCTTC
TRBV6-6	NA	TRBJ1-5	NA	CASSVRGVYSNQPQHF	TGTGCCAGCAGTGTACGGGGGGTCTATAGCAATCAGCCCCAGCATTTT
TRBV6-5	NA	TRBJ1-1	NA	CASSYGSRLSRAFF	TGTGCCAGCAGTTACGGAAGTCGTCTTTCGCGGGCTTTCTTT
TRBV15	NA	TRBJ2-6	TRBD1	CATSGGGTGLTPSGANVLTF	TGTGCCACCAGCGGAGGCGGGACAGGGCTAACCCCCTCTGGGGCCAACGTCCTGACTTTC
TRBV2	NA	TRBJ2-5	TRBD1	CASRVGQGALETQYF	TGTGCCAGCAGGGTGGGACAGGGGGCGCTTGAGACCCAGTACTTC
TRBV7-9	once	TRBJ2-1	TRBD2	CASSLGLAGAYSLEEQFF	TGTGCCAGCAGCTTGGGACTAGCGGGGGCTTATTCTCTGGAGGAGCAGTTCTTC
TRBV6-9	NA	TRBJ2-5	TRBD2	CASHIESGGQETQYF	TGTGCCAGTCACATAGAGAGCGGGGGCCAAGAGACCCAGTACTTC
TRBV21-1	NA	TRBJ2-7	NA	CASSAAYRGLTYEQYF	TGTGCCAGCAGCGCGGCTTACAGGGGGCTTACCTACGAGCAGTACTTC
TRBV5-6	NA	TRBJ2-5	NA	CASSLDRTTQETQYF	TGTGCCAGCAGCTTGGACCGGACAACCCAAGAGACCCAGTACTTC
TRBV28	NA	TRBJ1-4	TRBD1	CASRLTGTGEKLFF	TGTGCCAGCAGACTGACAGGGACTGGAGAAAAACTGTTTTTT
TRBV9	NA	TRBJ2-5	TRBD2	CASSASSGGAVETQYF	TGTGCCAGCAGCGCCTCTAGCGGGGGGGCCGTAGAGACCCAGTACTTC
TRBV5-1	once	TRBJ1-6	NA	CASSLVGGSNSPLHF	TGCGCCAGCAGCTTGGTGGGGGGAAGCAATTCACCCCTCCACTTT
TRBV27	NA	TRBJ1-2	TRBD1	CASSPERTGTYGYTF	TGTGCCAGCAGTCCCGAGCGGACAGGGACATATGGCTACACCTTC
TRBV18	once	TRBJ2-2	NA	CASRQRAVRTGELFF	TGTGCCAGCCGGCAGCGGGCGGTTAGGACCGGGGAGCTGTTTTTT
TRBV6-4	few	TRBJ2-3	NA	CASRDGLTDTQYF	TGTGCCAGCAGAGACGGACTCACAGATACGCAGTATTTT
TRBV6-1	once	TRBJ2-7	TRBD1	CASSVGQGAFIYEQYF	TGTGCCAGCAGTGTAGGACAGGGGGCCTTTATCTACGAGCAGTACTTC
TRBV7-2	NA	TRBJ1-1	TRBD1	CASSRQGRTEAFF	TGTGCCAGCAGCCGACAGGGTCGGACTGAAGCTTTCTTT
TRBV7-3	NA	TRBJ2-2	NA	CASSFATNTGELFF	TGTGCCAGCAGCTTTGCGACGAACACCGGGGAGCTGTTTTTT
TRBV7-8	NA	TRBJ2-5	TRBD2	CASSLEASGQETQYF	TGTGCCAGCAGCTTAGAGGCTAGCGGACAAGAGACCCAGTACTTC
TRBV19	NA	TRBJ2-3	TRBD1	CASRATGGWSTDTQYF	TGTGCCAGTAGAGCCACAGGGGGCTGGAGCACAGATACGCAGTATTTT
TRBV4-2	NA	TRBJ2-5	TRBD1	CASSHPGTDEETQYF	TGTGCCAGCAGCCACCCCGGGACAGATGAGGAGACCCAGTACTTC
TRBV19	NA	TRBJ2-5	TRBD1	CASSVKDRVQETQYF	TGTGCCAGTAGTGTAAAGGACAGGGTCCAAGAGACCCAGTACTTC
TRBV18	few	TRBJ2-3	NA	CASASGATSTDTQYF	TGTGCCAGCGCCTCTGGGGCCACTAGCACAGATACGCAGTATTTT
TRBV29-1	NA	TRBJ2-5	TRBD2	CSVEGSGVSSLTQYF	TGCAGCGTTGAAGGGAGCGGGGTCTCTTCGTTGACCCAGTACTTC
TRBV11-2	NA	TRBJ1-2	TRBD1	CASSLDAKRWRGQGFGYTF	TGTGCCAGCAGCTTAGACGCTAAGAGGTGGAGGGGGCAGGGTTTTGGCTACACCTTC
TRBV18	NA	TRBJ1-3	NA	CASSLTGSSGNTIYF	TGTGCCAGCTCCCTCACAGGAAGCTCTGGAAACACCATATATTTT
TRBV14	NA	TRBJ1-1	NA	CASSQTSLTTQAFF	TGTGCCAGCAGCCAGACAAGCCTGACGACCCAGGCTTTCTTT
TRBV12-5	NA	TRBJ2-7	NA	CASGLVGQGSSYEQYF	TGTGCTAGTGGTTTGGTTGGGCAGGGGAGCTCCTACGAGCAGTACTTC
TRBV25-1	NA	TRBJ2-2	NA	CASSRSGQGYTGELFF	TGTGCCAGCAGTAGGTCCGGCCAGGGTTACACCGGGGAGCTGTTTTTT
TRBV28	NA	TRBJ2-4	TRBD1	CASSPPGQNIQYF	TGTGCCAGCAGTCCCCCGGGACAGAACATTCAGTACTTC
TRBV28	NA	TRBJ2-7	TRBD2	CASSATGTSSYEQYF	TGTGCCAGCAGCGCCACCGGGACTAGCTCCTACGAGCAGTACTTC
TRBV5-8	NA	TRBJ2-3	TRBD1	CASSLQGQVTDTQYF	TGTGCCAGCAGCCTGCAGGGACAGGTCACAGATACGCAGTATTTT
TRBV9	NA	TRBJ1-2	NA	CASSVFLQGIYGYTF	TGTGCCAGCAGCGTATTCCTCCAGGGGATATATGGCTACACCTTC
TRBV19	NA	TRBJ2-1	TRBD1	CASITGSGGSREQFF	TGTGCCAGTATCACGGGGTCAGGGGGTTCGAGGGAGCAGTTCTTC
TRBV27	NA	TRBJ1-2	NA	CASSWGRDRGYTF	TGTGCCAGCAGCTGGGGGAGGGATCGAGGCTACACCTTC
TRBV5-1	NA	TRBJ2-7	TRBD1	CASSSVKTGGNSYEQYF	TGCGCCAGCAGCTCCGTAAAGACAGGGGGAAACTCCTACGAGCAGTACTTC
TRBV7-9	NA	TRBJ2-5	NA	CASSLPGQETQYF	TGTGCCAGCAGCTTACCAGGACAAGAGACCCAGTACTTC
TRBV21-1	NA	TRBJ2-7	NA	CASSNKQGARYEQYF	TGTGCCAGCAGCAATAAACAGGGGGCTCGATACGAGCAGTACTTC
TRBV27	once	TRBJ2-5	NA	CASSTAVQETQYF	TGTGCCAGCAGTACAGCGGTGCAAGAGACCCAGTACTTC
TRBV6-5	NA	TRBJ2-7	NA	CASSYRPGPWDYEQYF	TGTGCCAGCAGTTACAGGCCTGGACCGTGGGACTACGAGCAGTACTTC
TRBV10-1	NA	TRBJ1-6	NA	CASSEEYGGPLHF	TGCGCCAGCAGTGAGGAATATGGCGGACCCCTCCACTTT
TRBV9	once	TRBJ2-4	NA	CASSVAEGLAKNIQYF	TGTGCCAGCAGCGTAGCAGAGGGACTAGCCAAAAACATTCAGTACTTC
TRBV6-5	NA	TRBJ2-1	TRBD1	CASSKPTGMGEQFF	TGTGCCAGCAGTAAACCGACAGGGATGGGTGAGCAGTTCTTC
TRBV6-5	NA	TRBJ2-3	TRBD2	CASSFTGLAGWDTQYF	TGTGCCAGCAGTTTTACGGGCCTAGCGGGTTGGGATACGCAGTATTTT
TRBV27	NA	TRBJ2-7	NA	CASSLTLAISYEQYF	TGTGCCAGCAGTTTAACGCTAGCGATCTCCTACGAGCAGTACTTC
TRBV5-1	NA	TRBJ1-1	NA	CASSLAGENTEAFF	TGCGCCAGCAGCTTGGCCGGAGAGAACACTGAAGCTTTCTTT